This note documents a single T cell receptor beta chain sequence. Its matching antigen is unknown. The CDR3 contains 15 residues. In germline, CDR1 is LGHDT, CDR2 YNNKEL (reference sequence). The TRB libraries of cDNA were built by UMI-labeled 5' RACE. From the 5' RACE reads, TCRdb lists one entry per CDR3 protein and no DNA. There are some 100,000 distinct CDR3 sequences in the sample, with around 0.36% held by the top ten. These data belong to a study of CXCR3-negative and CXCR3-positive naive CD8 T cells. Study-level findings and limits: Hydrophobicity of TRB CDR3s was greater in CXCR3-positive naive cells than in CXCR3-negative naive cells. Memory, not naive, CXCR3-negative and CXCR3-positive cells differed in TRBV-TRBJ usage. Each naive subset displayed comparably high diversity, whereas memory CD8+ cells displayed much lower diversity.

Subsets of CD8+ T cells were each sorted in triplicate at approximately 270,000 cells apiece. The chain has TRBV3-1 and TRBJ2-7. This receptor was obtained from a human donor in good health. Some clones in this sample may be carry-over from other donors' samples. The sequencing sample was made of naive CXCR3+ CD8+ T cells from blood. Subset here: CD45RO-CCR7+CD27+CD95- naive CD8+ T cells expressing CXCR3 (TNR3+). CDR3 sequence reads: CASSQFFGTSYEQYF.